This T cell receptor beta chain derives from a study of OX40 agonist ivuxolimab in advanced cancers. Germline assignment: CDR1 LNHDA and CDR2 SQIVND (reference sequence). The CDR3 sequence is 15 residues long. Deletions cut 5 bases from V and 4 bases from J, with 14 bases between. General study findings and limits: Researchers did not determine the expanded peripheral T cells' antigen specificity. Dose levels from 0.1 to 3.0 mg/kg saw CD4+ and CD8+ blood T cells expand clonally by week 6. Low clonal expansion, among the lowest seen, marked partial responders at 0.1-3.0 mg/kg. Fewer expanded clones were found on average in CD4+ than in CD8+ T cells.

Libraries were prepared by immunoSEQ multiplex PCR; TCRdb keeps only in-frame clonotypes and omits some of them. In the table there are about 75,000 clones, 86% of which are singletons. Concerning this clone: The antigen is not known.

The chain combines TRBV19 with TRBJ2-2; D may be TRBD2 (5 bases). The receptor was isolated from an adult with an advanced solid tumor such as melanoma, head and neck, liver or kidney cancer. Sequencing used CD4+ or CD8+ T cells sorted from blood, obtained in a trial of the OX40 agonist ivuxolimab. CDR3 nucleotides: TGTGCCAGTAGTGTTAGCGTGGCGAGCACCGGGGAGCTGTTTTTT. It specifies CASSVSVASTGELFF.